This TCR beta chain is from a study of blood T cells in healthy people across ages. Across the study: T cells yielded about one barcoded beta molecule per two cells through template switching. General study findings and limits: Because sorting was not performed, PBMCs prevented conclusive naive versus antigen-experienced comparison.

CDR1 KGHSH and CDR2 LQKENI come from the germline V gene. The CDR3 sequence is 15 residues long. The ends were cut back, 1 base at V and 2 bases at J, with 8 bases in the middle. This clonotype occurred once. Its antigen is unknown. Every donor contributed roughly 10 milliliters of peripheral blood by blood draw. Sample-barcoded 5' priming and a J-beta primer mix drove a second PCR of roughly 7 to 11 cycles. Sequencing yielded, for each sample, at least 2.5 million paired-end reads carrying CDR3. TCRdb passed the 5' RACE reads through MiXCR, listing each CDR3 protein once. The sample yields 1,800,000 or so distinct CDR3 sequences, about two fifths seen once.

The sequence came from a human donor in good health. This rearrangement joins TRBV18 to TRBJ2-2, with D maybe TRBD2 (6 bases). The sequenced sample was blood. CDR3 DNA: TGTGCCAGCTCACCACAGGGACTTAACACCGGGGAGCTGTTTTTT. Translated: CASSPQGLNTGELFF.